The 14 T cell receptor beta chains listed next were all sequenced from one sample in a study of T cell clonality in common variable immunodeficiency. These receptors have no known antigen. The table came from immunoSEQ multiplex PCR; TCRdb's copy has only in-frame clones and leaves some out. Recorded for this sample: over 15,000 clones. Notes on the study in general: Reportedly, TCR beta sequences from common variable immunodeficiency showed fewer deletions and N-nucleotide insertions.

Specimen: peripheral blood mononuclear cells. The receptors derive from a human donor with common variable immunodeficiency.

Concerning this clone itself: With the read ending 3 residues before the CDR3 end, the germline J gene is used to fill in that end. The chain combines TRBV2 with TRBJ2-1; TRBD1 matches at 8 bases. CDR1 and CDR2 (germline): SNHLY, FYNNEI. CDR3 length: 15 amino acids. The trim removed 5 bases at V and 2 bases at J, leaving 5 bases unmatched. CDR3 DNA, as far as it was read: TGTGCCAGCAGTTCTGACAGGGGAACCTACAATGAG. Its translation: CASSSDRGTYNE. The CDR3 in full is CASSSDRGTYNEQFF.

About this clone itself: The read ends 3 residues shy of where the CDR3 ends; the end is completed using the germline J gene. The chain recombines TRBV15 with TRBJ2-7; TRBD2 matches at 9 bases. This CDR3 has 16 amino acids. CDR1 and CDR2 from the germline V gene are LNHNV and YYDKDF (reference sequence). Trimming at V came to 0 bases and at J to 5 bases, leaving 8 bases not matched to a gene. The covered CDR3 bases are TGTGCCACCAGCAGAGATTTAGCGGGAGATTTTCACGAG. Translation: CATSRDLAGDFHE. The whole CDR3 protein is CATSRDLAGDFHEQYF.

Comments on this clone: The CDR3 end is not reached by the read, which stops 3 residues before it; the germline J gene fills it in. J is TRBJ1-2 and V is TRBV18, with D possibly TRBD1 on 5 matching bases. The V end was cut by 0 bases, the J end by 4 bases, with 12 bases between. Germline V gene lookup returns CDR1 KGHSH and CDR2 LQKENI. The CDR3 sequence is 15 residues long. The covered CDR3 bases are TGTGCCAGCTCACCACCAGGGGATTGGTCCTATGGC. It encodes CASSPPGDWSYG. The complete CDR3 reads CASSPPGDWSYGYTF.

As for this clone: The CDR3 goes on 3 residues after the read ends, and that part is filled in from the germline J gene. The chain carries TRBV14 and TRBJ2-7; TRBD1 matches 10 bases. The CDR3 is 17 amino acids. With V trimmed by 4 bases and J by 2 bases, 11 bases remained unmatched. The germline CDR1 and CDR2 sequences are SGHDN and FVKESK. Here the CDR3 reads CASSRGSAGTGAYEQYF. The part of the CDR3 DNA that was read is TGTGCCAGCAGCCGCGGGTCAGCCGGGACAGGGGCCTACGAG.

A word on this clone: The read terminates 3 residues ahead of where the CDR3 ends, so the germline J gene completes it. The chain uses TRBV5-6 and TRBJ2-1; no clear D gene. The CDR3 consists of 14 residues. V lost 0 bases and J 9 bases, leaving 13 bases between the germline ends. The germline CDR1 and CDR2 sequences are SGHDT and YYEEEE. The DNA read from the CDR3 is TGTGCCAGCAGCTTGGCCGAATATTCGGGTGAG. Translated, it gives CASSLAEYSGE. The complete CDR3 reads CASSLAEYSGEQFF.

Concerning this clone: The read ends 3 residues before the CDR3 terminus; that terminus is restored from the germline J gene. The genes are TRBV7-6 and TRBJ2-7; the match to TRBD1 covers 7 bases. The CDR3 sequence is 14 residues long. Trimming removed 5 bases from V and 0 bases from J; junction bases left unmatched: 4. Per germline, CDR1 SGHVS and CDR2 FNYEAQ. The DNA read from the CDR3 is TGTGCCAGCAGCCTCAGGGACAGCTCCTACGAG. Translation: CASSLRDSSYE. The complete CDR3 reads CASSLRDSSYEQYF.

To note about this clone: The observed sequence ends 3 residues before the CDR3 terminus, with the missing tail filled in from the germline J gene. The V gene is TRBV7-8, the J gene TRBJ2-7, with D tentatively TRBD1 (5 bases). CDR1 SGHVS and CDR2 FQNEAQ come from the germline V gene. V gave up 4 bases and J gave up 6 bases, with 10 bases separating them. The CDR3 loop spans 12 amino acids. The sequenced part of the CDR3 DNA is TGTGCCAGCAGCTCGACAGTCGGCGAG. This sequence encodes CASSSTVGE. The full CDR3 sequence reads CASSSTVGEQYF.

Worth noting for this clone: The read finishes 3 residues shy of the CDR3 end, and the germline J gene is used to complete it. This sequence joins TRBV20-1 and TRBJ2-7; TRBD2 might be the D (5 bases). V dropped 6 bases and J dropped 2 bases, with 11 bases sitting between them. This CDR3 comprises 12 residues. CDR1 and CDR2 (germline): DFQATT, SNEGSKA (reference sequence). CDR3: CSALSGTYEQYF. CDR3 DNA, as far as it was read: TGCAGTGCCCTCAGCGGAACCTACGAG.

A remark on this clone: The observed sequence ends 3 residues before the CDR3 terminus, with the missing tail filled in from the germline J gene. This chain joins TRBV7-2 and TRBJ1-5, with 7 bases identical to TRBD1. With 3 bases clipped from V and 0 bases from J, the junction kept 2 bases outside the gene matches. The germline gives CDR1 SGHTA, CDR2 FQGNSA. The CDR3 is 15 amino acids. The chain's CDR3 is CASSFGTASNQPQHF. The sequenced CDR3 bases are TGTGCCAGCAGCTTCGGGACAGCTAGCAATCAGCCC.

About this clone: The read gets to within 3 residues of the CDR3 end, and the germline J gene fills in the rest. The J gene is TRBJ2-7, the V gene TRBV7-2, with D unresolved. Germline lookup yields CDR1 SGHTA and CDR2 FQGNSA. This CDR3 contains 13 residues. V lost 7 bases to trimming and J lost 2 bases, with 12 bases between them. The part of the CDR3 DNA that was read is TGTGCCAGCAATCTAAACGGTCCCTACGAG. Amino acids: CASNLNGPYE. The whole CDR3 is CASNLNGPYEQYF.

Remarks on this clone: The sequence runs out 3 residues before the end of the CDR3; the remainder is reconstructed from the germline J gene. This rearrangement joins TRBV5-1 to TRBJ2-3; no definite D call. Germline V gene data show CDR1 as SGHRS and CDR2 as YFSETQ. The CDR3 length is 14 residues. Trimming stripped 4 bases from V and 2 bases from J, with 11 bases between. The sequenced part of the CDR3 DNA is TGCGCCAGCAGCCTAACCGGGTCCACAGATACG. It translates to CASSLTGSTDT. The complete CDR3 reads CASSLTGSTDTQYF.

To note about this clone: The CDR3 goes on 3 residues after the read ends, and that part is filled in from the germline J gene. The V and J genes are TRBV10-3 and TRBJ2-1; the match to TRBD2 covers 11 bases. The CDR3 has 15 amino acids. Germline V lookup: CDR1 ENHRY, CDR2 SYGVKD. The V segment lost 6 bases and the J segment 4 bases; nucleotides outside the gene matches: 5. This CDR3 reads CAIRNLAGGYNEQFF. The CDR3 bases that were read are TGTGCCATCAGGAACCTAGCGGGGGGTTACAATGAG.

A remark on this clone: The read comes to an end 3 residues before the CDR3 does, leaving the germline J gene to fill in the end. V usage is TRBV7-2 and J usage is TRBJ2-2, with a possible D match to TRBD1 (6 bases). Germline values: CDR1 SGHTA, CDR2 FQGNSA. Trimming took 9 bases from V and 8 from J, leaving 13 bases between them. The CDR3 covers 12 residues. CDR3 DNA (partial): TGTGCCAGTACTTCAGGGGCAGGGGAG. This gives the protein CASTSGAGE. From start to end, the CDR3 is CASTSGAGELFF.

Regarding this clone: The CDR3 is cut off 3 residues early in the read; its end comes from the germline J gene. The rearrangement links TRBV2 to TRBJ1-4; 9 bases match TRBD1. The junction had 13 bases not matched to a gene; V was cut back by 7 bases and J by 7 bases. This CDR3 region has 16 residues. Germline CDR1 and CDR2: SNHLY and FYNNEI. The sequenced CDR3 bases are TGTGCCAGCACGTGGCGGGGACAGGGTGGCGGTGAAAAA. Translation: CASTWRGQGGGEK. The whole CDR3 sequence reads CASTWRGQGGGEKLFF.